The next 29 T cell receptor beta chains were all read from a single sample in a study of tumor and adjacent non-tumor tissue in lung cancer. A modified ARM-PCR protocol with three rounds of nested PCR amplified TCRbeta. MiXCR, run by TCRdb on the multiplex PCR reads, gives a single entry per CDR3 protein. The table lists just over 200,000 distinct CDR3 sequences, around 70% of them singletons. No cell sorting was done before RNA was extracted from the tissue. The specimen was lung tumor tissue. Receptor source: a man in his 60s with non-small cell lung cancer.

This clonotype was counted at least ten times. The chain combines TRBV30 with TRBJ1-5, with D perhaps matching TRBD1 (5 bases). The germline CDR1 and CDR2 sequences are GTSNPN and SVGIG (reference sequence). V lost 2 bases to trimming and J lost 0 bases, with 11 bases between them. The CDR3 sequence is 15 residues long. In DNA form, the CDR3 reads TGTGCCTGGAGTCAGGGCCACGGTAGCAATCAGCCCCAGCATTTT. Translating it yields CAWSQGHGSNQPQHF.

This clonotype occurred a few times. V usage is TRBV24-1 and J usage is TRBJ2-7; 8 positions agree with TRBD1. Germline V gene data show CDR1 as KGHDR and CDR2 as SFDVKD. The CDR3 loop spans 14 amino acids. V shed 3 bases, J shed 5 bases, and the junction held 5 bases outside the gene matches. The CDR3 nucleotides read TGTGCCACCAGTGATACCGGGACAGGAGACGAGCAGTACTTC. This translates into CATSDTGTGDEQYF.

This clonotype was found a few times. This may be a read error, as it is one base from a much larger clone. This sequence joins TRBV5-5 and TRBJ1-3; no reliable D call. The germline gives CDR1 SGHKS, CDR2 YYEKEE (reference sequence). V was shortened by 4 bases and J by 2 bases, with 7 bases between the two germline ends. The CDR3 has 13 residues. DNA for the CDR3: TGTGCCAGCAGCCCTCTTACTGGAAACACCATATATTTT. Its protein is CASSPLTGNTIYF.

The chain combines TRBV5-4 with TRBJ2-5; 14 bases line up with TRBD2. The trim removed 4 bases at V and 2 bases at J, leaving 4 bases unmatched. The CDR3 length is 16 residues. The germline CDR1 and CDR2 sequences are SGHNT and YYREEE (reference sequence). CDR3 loop: CASSHGLAGGQETQYF. The DNA of the CDR3 is TGTGCCAGCAGCCATGGACTAGCGGGGGGTCAAGAGACCCAGTACTTC.

At least ten counts were recorded for this clonotype. The chain couples TRBV20-1 to TRBJ2-1; 9 nucleotides align to TRBD2. V lost 0 bases, J lost 6 bases, and 9 bases stayed unmatched. CDR3 length: 16 amino acids. The germline V gene has CDR1 DFQATT and CDR2 SNEGSKA (reference sequence). The CDR3, as DNA: TGCAGTGCTAGAGATCACGCGGGAGGGCACCTCAATGAGCAGTTCTTC. Translation gives CSARDHAGGHLNEQFF.

As concerns this clonotype: The CDR3 does not end in the conserved phenylalanine or tryptophan, so this is likely a read error. V gene TRBV11-1 combines with J gene TRBJ2-2; 8 bases line up with TRBD2. The CDR3 runs to 14 residues. Germline V gives CDR1 SGHAT, CDR2 FQDESV (reference sequence). The CDR3 loop is CSSSSGIGTGELFS. CDR3 bases: TGTTCCAGCAGTAGCGGGATCGGAACCGGGGAGCTGTTTTCT.

This clonotype has only one observation. A much larger clone is a single base away; this may be a read error. The chain couples TRBV20-1 to TRBJ2-6, with D hard to call. This CDR3 contains 14 residues. The V gene's germline CDR1 is DFQATT and CDR2 SNEGSKA (reference sequence). DNA of the CDR3: TGCAATGCCCGGCCTTTCTCTGGGGCCAACGTCCTGACTTTC. Encoded protein: CNARPFSGANVLTF.

This clonotype was observed a handful of times. The rearrangement links TRBV6-5 to TRBJ1-1; D is unclear. Germline CDR1 reads MNHEY; CDR2 reads SVGAGI. The CDR3 spans 14 residues. Trimming shortened V by 5 bases and J by 0 bases, and 10 bases separated the two germline ends. The CDR3 protein is CASSPREMNTEAFF. The CDR3 bases are TGTGCCAGCAGTCCGAGAGAAATGAACACTGAAGCTTTCTTT.

In the case of this clonotype: Being one base from a much bigger clone, this may be a read error. V usage is TRBV10-1 and J usage is TRBJ2-2; 9 bases match TRBD1. The CDR3 covers 17 residues. V lost 5 bases, J lost 9 bases, and 16 bases stayed unmatched. CDR1 and CDR2 (germline): WNHNN, SYGVQD (reference sequence). The CDR3 loop is CASSRMGQGIGTRELFF. In DNA form, the CDR3 reads TGCGCCAGCAGTCGGATGGGACAGGGTATAGGGACCAGGGAGCTGTTTTTT.

As concerns this clonotype: It may be a read error: a sequence one base away is much more abundant. This chain joins TRBV12-3 or TRBV12-4 and TRBJ2-5, with 7 bases identical to TRBD1. The CDR3 spans 13 residues. CDR3 in DNA: TGTGCCAGCAGTTTTAACAGGGGTGAGACCGAGTACTTC. Protein: CASSFNRGETEYF.

J is TRBJ2-2 and V is TRBV4-3; perhaps TRBD2 as D (6 bases). V dropped 4 bases and J dropped 6 bases, with 15 bases sitting between them. The CDR3 length is 15 residues. CDR1 LGHNA and CDR2 YSLEER come from the germline V gene. CDR3 amino acids: CASSRTNDHAGELFF. CDR3 sequence (DNA): TGCGCCAGCAGCCGGACTAACGACCATGCCGGGGAGCTGTTTTTT.

The chain joins TRBV11-3 to TRBJ2-1, with 11 bases that match TRBD2. The CDR3 is 15 amino acids. CDR1 SGHNT and CDR2 YENEEA come from the germline V gene. Trimming removed 5 bases from V and 7 bases from J; junction bases left unmatched: 7. CDR3 in amino acids: CASSPRGTSGNEQFF. The CDR3 region has the DNA TGTGCCAGCAGCCCTCGTGGGACTAGCGGAAATGAGCAGTTCTTC.

The V call is TRBV2, the J call TRBJ1-5; D is uncertain. The CDR3 totals 13 residues. V lost 7 bases and J lost 0, with 7 bases in between. Looked up from germline, CDR1 is SNHLY and CDR2 is FYNNEI. The CDR3 coding sequence is TGTGCCAGCACTCCTTATAGCAATCAGCCCCAGCATTTT. Residues: CASTPYSNQPQHF.

Points on this clonotype: At one end, the junction sequence differs from germline, possibly due to a read error. The CDR3 sequence is CASSLGGQGANNRPHHF. Here the CDR3 DNA reads TGTGCCAGCAGTTTAGGTGGACAGGGGGCGAACAATCGGCCCCATCATTTT. The V gene is TRBV12-3 or TRBV12-4, the J gene TRBJ1-5; TRBD1 agrees at 11 bases. The CDR3 is 17 amino acids.

Worth noting for this clonotype: A junction boundary mismatches the germline segment, possibly from a read error. The rearrangement joins TRBV6-5 to TRBJ2-1; tentatively, D is TRBD2 (5 bases). From germline, CDR1 is MNHEY and CDR2 SVGAGI. The CDR3 spans 13 residues. In DNA, the CDR3 is TGTGCCAGCAGTTACTCAGGCGCGAGGGATTTGTTTTTC. Translation: CASSYSGARDLFF.

Details on this clonotype: Given a much more abundant clone one base away, this may be a read error. This chain links TRBV4-3 with TRBJ2-2, with no clear D. The CDR3 consists of 13 residues. The germline CDR1 and CDR2 sequences are LGHNA and YSLEER. The CDR3 DNA follows: TGCGCCAGCAGAAGGATGAACACCAGGGAGCTGTTTTTT. Encoded protein: CASRRMNTRELFF.

The chain has TRBV6-6 and TRBJ2-1, with unresolved D. Per germline, CDR1 MNHNY and CDR2 SVGAGI (reference sequence). The CDR3 loop spans 13 amino acids. Trimming pared 5 bases from V and 8 bases from J, leaving 13 bases between. In nucleotides, the CDR3 is TGTGCCAGCAGTGAAGAATATCAAGATGAGCAGTTCTTC. It encodes CASSEEYQDEQFF.

The genes are TRBV20-1 and TRBJ2-7; D not certain. V was shortened by 5 bases and J by 2 bases, with 22 bases between the two germline ends. The germline CDR1 and CDR2 sequences are DFQATT and SNEGSKA (reference sequence). This CDR3 comprises 16 residues. CDR3 nucleotide sequence: TGCAGTGCTGGAATCCTAGGAAGGTCTAGGGCCTACGAGCAGTACTTC. It encodes CSAGILGRSRAYEQYF.

A note on this clonotype: Because the CDR3 is missing its conserved closing phenylalanine or tryptophan, this is likely a read error. The chain employs TRBV6-5 and TRBJ2-7; D gene ambiguous. This CDR3 comprises 15 residues. In germline, CDR1 is MNHEY, CDR2 SVGAGI. Trimming cost V 8 bases and J 3 bases, with 20 bases left between them. DNA for the CDR3: TGTGCCAGCGGCAATGGGCGAGTCACTCGCTACGAGCAGTACAAC. This encodes CASGNGRVTRYEQYN.

Details on this clonotype: A junction end diverges from the germline sequence, so it may reflect a read error. The chain has TRBV7-9 and TRBJ2-3, with D hard to call. CDR3 size: 13 residues. Germline V gives CDR1 SEHNR, CDR2 FQNEAQ (reference sequence). The CDR3 nucleotides read TGTGCCAGCAGCTCACTGGGCACATATACGCAGTATTTT. Residues: CASSSLGTYTQYF.

For this clonotype: A read error is possible here, since a much larger clone lies one base away. The J gene is TRBJ2-5, the V gene TRBV12-3 or TRBV12-4, with D maybe TRBD1 (6 bases). Trimming took 8 bases from V and 4 from J, leaving 17 bases between them. The CDR3 extends over 14 amino acids. CDR3 region: CASCSGVFPETQYF. For the CDR3, the DNA is TGTGCCAGCTGTTCAGGGGTGTTCCCAGAGACCCAGTACTTC.

This clonotype has more than one count but fewer than ten. A much larger clone lies one base from this, so it may be a read error. The V call is TRBV6-6, the J call TRBJ1-6; a weak D match, TRBD1 (6 bases). CDR3 length: 14 amino acids. Germline assignment: CDR1 MNHNY and CDR2 SVGAGI (reference sequence). CDR3 nucleotide sequence: TGTGCCAGCAGTAGGGCGGCAGGGGATTCACACCTCCACTTT. Amino acids: CASSRAAGDSHLHF.

As regards this clonotype: Likely a read error: the CDR3 ends without its conserved phenylalanine or tryptophan. This chain uses TRBV14 with TRBJ2-3; 7 bases line up with TRBD2. Germline-derived CDR1 and CDR2 are SGHDN and FVKESK. The length of the CDR3 is 15 residues. CDR3 in amino acids: CASRQVGGITDTQYL. The DNA of the CDR3 is TGTGCCAGCAGACAAGTGGGGGGGATCACAGATACGCAGTATTTA.

Comment on this clonotype: One end of the junction fails to match germline, which may point to a read error. V gene TRBV5-4 combines with J gene TRBJ2-1; TRBD2 aligns across 9 bases. CDR3 length: 16 residues. The germline gives CDR1 SGHNT, CDR2 YYREEE (reference sequence). CDR3 amino acids: CASSFLAGRVYNEQFF. The CDR3 coding sequence is TGTGCCAGCAGCTTTCTAGCGGGACGGGTCTACAATGAGCAATTCTTC.

A single count supports this clonotype. The CDR3 does not close with the conserved phenylalanine or tryptophan, likely indicating a read error. V is TRBV5-1 and J is TRBJ2-2, with 14 bases identical to TRBD2. V gave up 4 bases and J gave up 4 bases; unmatched junction bases: 3. CDR3 length: 16 residues. Germline V lookup: CDR1 SGHRS, CDR2 YFSETQ. The CDR3 sequence is CASSDGLAGGTGELFL. CDR3 coding DNA: TGCGCCAGCAGCGACGGACTAGCGGGGGGCACCGGGGAGCTGTTTTTG.

This clonotype showed up just a few times. J is TRBJ2-7 and V is TRBV6-5; TRBD1 agrees at 10 bases. The CDR3 has 14 amino acids. The germline V gene encodes CDR1 MNHEY and CDR2 SVGAGI. With 6 bases clipped from V and 3 bases from J, the junction kept 5 bases outside the gene matches. CDR3 nucleotide sequence: TGTGCCAGCAGCAGGGACAGGGGAGGCTACGAGCAGTACTTC. Translation gives CASSRDRGGYEQYF.

Concerning this clonotype itself: This clone may be a read error of a much larger clone one base away. The chain is built from TRBV4-3 and TRBJ1-6, with 8 positions matching TRBD1. This CDR3 contains 15 residues. Germline CDR1 and CDR2: LGHNA and YSLEER. CDR3 nucleotide sequence: TGCGCCATCAGCCAAGTCGGGACAGGCAATTCACCCCTCCACTTT. Its protein product is CAISQVGTGNSPLHF.

A single count supports this clonotype. The rearrangement links TRBV10-3 to TRBJ1-1; no clear D gene. Germline CDR1 ENHRY, CDR2 SYGVKD. CDR3 length: 13 amino acids. The V and J ends lost 4 bases and 1 base respectively, with 7 bases between them. As DNA, the CDR3 is TGTGCCATCAGTGGGACCGAGAACACTGAAGCTTTCTTT. Its protein is CAISGTENTEAFF.

Turning to this clonotype: Germline is not matched at one junction end, which may reflect a read error. V and J are TRBV5-6 and TRBJ2-5; no clear D. Germline CDR1 reads SGHDT; CDR2 reads YYEEEE. CDR3 length: 12 amino acids. The CDR3 region is CASSLPQETEYF. In DNA, the CDR3 is TGTGCCAGCAGTTTGCCGCAAGAGACCGAGTACTTC.